The 20 T cell receptor beta chains below come from one sample, sequenced in a study of control samples from healthy donors and cancer patients. Libraries were prepared by immunoSEQ multiplex PCR; TCRdb keeps only in-frame clonotypes and omits some of them. The sample includes about 410,000 clones, approximately 92% of them seen just once. Sequencing input: PBMCs. The receptors come from a middle-aged man with head and neck cancer.

V and J are TRBV28 and TRBJ2-5; 14 bases align to TRBD2. CDR3 size: 14 residues. CDR1 MDHEN and CDR2 SYDVKM come from the germline V gene. V lost 6 bases to trimming and J lost 5 bases; unmatched junction nucleotides: 2. This CDR3 reads CASRTSGGVETQYF. The CDR3 DNA sequence: TGTGCCAGCAGGACTAGCGGGGGGGTCGAGACCCAGTACTTC.

V is TRBV30 and J is TRBJ2-7; 8 nucleotides agree with TRBD1. V lost 1 base and J lost 4; bases outside the gene matches: 15. The CDR3 is made up of 17 amino acids. Germline assignment: CDR1 GTSNPN and CDR2 SVGIG (reference sequence). The chain's CDR3 is CAWSAYLDRGGGYEQYF. DNA of the CDR3: TGTGCCTGGAGTGCATACCTCGACAGGGGAGGAGGATACGAGCAGTACTTC.

The rearrangement joins TRBV6-5 to TRBJ1-3; D ambiguous. Germline V CDR1 and CDR2: MNHEY, SVGAGI. This CDR3 is 13 amino acids long. The V gene lost 8 bases and the J gene lost 2 bases, with 10 bases spanning the gap. The DNA for the CDR3 is TGTGCCAGCCTGAGGTCTCCTGGAAACACCATATATTTT. It codes for CASLRSPGNTIYF.

This chain uses TRBV30 with TRBJ2-6; possibly TRBD1 or TRBD2 for D (5 bases each). Germline loops: CDR1 GTSNPN, CDR2 SVGIG (reference sequence). V lost 3 bases, J lost 4 bases, and 16 bases lay in between. This CDR3 region has 16 residues. CDR3: CAWSKTPGTGANVLTF. The CDR3 region has the DNA TGTGCCTGGAGCAAAACCCCAGGGACCGGGGCCAACGTCCTGACTTTC. The full variable domain, in which reference TRBV30 and TRBJ2-6 provide the parts outside the CDR3, is SQTIHQWPATLVQPVGSPLSLECTVEGTSNPNLYWYRQAAGRGLQLLFYSVGIGQISSEVPQNLSASRPQDRQFILSSKKLLLSDSGFYLCAWSKTPGTGANVLTFGAGSRLTVL.

The chain employs TRBV27 and TRBJ2-2; D is possibly TRBD1 or TRBD2 (6 bases each). This CDR3 spans 15 amino acids. Germline V lookup: CDR1 MNHEY, CDR2 SMNVEV (reference sequence). V was clipped by 6 bases and J by 3 bases, with 14 bases between them. The DNA for the CDR3 is TGTGCCAGCAGCCCGGGGGCCCTCTACACCGGGGAGCTGTTTTTT. Translating it yields CASSPGALYTGELFF.

The chain uses TRBV19 and TRBJ2-3; D is unresolved. This CDR3 region has 12 residues. Per germline, CDR1 LNHDA and CDR2 SQIVND (reference sequence). V gave up 5 bases and J gave up 2 bases, with 5 bases separating them. The CDR3, as DNA: TGTGCCAGTAGTGGACCCACAGATACGCAGTATTTT. It yields the protein CASSGPTDTQYF.

The chain recombines TRBV18 with TRBJ2-5, with TRBD2 matching over 8 bases. The CDR3 runs to 16 residues. Germline CDR1 and CDR2: KGHSH and LQKENI. J lost 2 bases, V lost 6 bases, and 11 bases had no gene match. CDR3 coding DNA: TGTGCCAGCTCCTCGTCACGAACTAGCGGACAAGAGACCCAGTACTTC. Protein: CASSSSRTSGQETQYF.

The chain is built from TRBV28 and TRBJ2-7, with a possible D match to TRBD2 (6 bases). Looked up from germline, CDR1 is MDHEN and CDR2 is SYDVKM. Trimming removed 9 bases from V and 2 bases from J, with 14 bases in between. The CDR3 consists of 13 residues. The CDR3 DNA reads TGTGCCAGTGCTTGGGGAGGCACCTACGAGCAGTACTTC. It codes for CASAWGGTYEQYF.

In its sample, this clone was seen once. The same CDR3 can be traced to other DNA sequences in this sample. The gene calls are TRBV2 and TRBJ1-4; tentative D call: TRBD1 (5 bases). The CDR3 has 15 amino acids. V was shortened by 5 bases and J by 0 bases, with 10 bases between the two germline ends. In germline, CDR1 is SNHLY, CDR2 FYNNEI. The CDR3 loop is CASSPTGATNEKLFF. CDR3 DNA sequence: TGTGCCAGCAGTCCCACGGGGGCAACTAATGAAAAACTGTTTTTT.

The chain uses TRBV6-5 and TRBJ1-2; maybe TRBD1 (6 bases). Trimming pared 7 bases from V and 0 bases from J, leaving 9 bases between. In germline, CDR1 is MNHEY, CDR2 SVGAGI. The CDR3 is made up of 13 amino acids. The CDR3 sequence: CASKGVANYGYTF. DNA of the CDR3: TGTGCCAGCAAGGGGGTCGCTAACTATGGCTACACCTTC.

The chain uses TRBV29-1 and TRBJ2-1, with D perhaps TRBD2 (6 bases). Germline V gene lookup returns CDR1 SQVTM and CDR2 ANQGSEA. V was cut by 1 base and J by 4 bases, with 14 bases left in between. The CDR3 is 15 residues long. As DNA, the CDR3 is TGCAGCGTTGAAGGAACGCCTAGCGATTACAATGAGCAGTTCTTC. Its protein is CSVEGTPSDYNEQFF.

V and J are TRBV28 and TRBJ1-6; D unresolved. CDR1 MDHEN and CDR2 SYDVKM come from the germline V gene. With 6 bases removed from V and 7 bases from J, the gap between germline ends came to 16 bases. The CDR3 covers 15 residues. CDR3 loop: CASRETRSPNSPLHF. The CDR3 bases are TGTGCCAGCAGAGAGACAAGGTCGCCCAATTCACCCCTCCACTTT.

J is TRBJ1-5 and V is TRBV7-3; D ambiguous. Germline CDR1 and CDR2: SGHTA and FQGTGA. The V end was cut by 6 bases, the J end by 8 bases, with 17 bases between. The CDR3 has 14 amino acids. The CDR3 coding sequence is TGTGCCAGCAGAGGGCACTGTATAATCGAGCCCCAGCATTTT. Its protein product is CASRGHCIIEPQHF.

CDR3 DNA sequence: TGTGCCAGCAGTAGGGACAGGGGAGATGGCTACACCTTC. This gives the protein CASSRDRGDGYTF. The genes are TRBV6-5 and TRBJ1-2, with 10 bases that match TRBD1. Losses at the gene ends were 5 bases for V and 6 bases for J; bases not matched to a gene: 3. CDR3 length equals 13 residues. Germline V gene data show CDR1 as MNHEY and CDR2 as SVGAGI.

The genes are TRBV27 and TRBJ2-5, with TRBD1 as a possible D gene (5 bases). V gave up 4 bases and J gave up 0 bases, with 15 bases separating them. This CDR3 is built from 16 residues. Germline loops: CDR1 MNHEY, CDR2 SMNVEV (reference sequence). CDR3 DNA sequence: TGTGCCAGCAGTTCTCCGACAGACCCGTACCAAGAGACCCAGTACTTC. This translates into CASSSPTDPYQETQYF.

The CDR3 reads CASSPLSVAASTDTQYF. DNA of the CDR3: TGTGCCAGCTCACCTTTGTCCGTTGCGGCCAGCACAGATACGCAGTATTTT. The rearrangement joins TRBV18 to TRBJ2-3; D gene unclear. The CDR3 is 17 amino acids. In germline, CDR1 is KGHSH, CDR2 LQKENI. V lost 3 bases, J lost 0 bases, and 16 bases lay in between.

V is TRBV2 and J is TRBJ2-7; perhaps TRBD1 as D (6 bases). The CDR3 has 13 residues. Between the trimmed V and J ends, which lost 6 bases and 3 bases, there was a span of 12 bases. In germline, CDR1 is SNHLY, CDR2 FYNNEI. CDR3 loop: CASRGTNGYEQYF. CDR3 sequence (DNA): TGTGCCAGCAGGGGGACAAATGGCTACGAGCAGTACTTC.

This chain links TRBV30 with TRBJ1-2; TRBD1 might be the D (6 bases). The V and J ends lost 1 base and 4 bases respectively, with 16 bases between them. Germline CDR1 and CDR2: GTSNPN and SVGIG (reference sequence). This CDR3 is 15 amino acids long. CDR3 protein: CAWSGPGVQVYGYTF. The CDR3 DNA sequence: TGTGCCTGGAGTGGACCAGGGGTTCAGGTCTATGGCTACACCTTC.

This chain uses TRBV6-5 with TRBJ2-7, with D possibly TRBD2 on 5 matching bases. V was clipped by 6 bases and J by 6 bases, with 18 bases between them. The CDR3 is made up of 14 amino acids. Germline CDR1 MNHEY, CDR2 SVGAGI. CDR3 coding DNA: TGTGCCAGCAGCCCCCTAGGGAGCGTGAGCGAGCAGTACTTC. This gives the protein CASSPLGSVSEQYF.

The gene calls are TRBV28 and TRBJ1-2; D unresolved. Trimming removed 8 bases at V and 8 bases at J, with 24 bases between. Per germline, CDR1 MDHEN and CDR2 SYDVKM. The CDR3 length is 15 residues. CDR3 amino acids: CASRLGRALRGGYTF. The CDR3 bases are TGTGCCAGCCGTCTAGGGCGAGCCCTAAGAGGCGGCTACACCTTC.